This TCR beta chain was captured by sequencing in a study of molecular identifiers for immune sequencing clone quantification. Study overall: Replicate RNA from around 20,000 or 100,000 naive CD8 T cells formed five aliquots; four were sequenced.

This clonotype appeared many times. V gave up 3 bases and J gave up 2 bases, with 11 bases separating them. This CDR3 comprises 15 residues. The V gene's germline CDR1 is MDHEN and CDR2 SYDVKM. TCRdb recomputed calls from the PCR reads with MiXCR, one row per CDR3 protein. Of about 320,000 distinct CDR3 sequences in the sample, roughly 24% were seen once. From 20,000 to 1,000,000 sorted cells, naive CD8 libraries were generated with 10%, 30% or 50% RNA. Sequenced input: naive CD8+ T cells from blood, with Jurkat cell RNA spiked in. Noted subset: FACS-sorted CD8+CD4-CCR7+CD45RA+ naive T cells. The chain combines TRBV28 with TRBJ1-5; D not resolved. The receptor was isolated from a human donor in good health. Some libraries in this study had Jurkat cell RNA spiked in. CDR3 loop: CASSFRGQGNQPQHF. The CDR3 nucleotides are TGTGCCAGCAGTTTTCGTGGGCAAGGCAATCAGCCCCAGCATTTT.